What follows describes a single TCR beta chain. Donation was from healthy Finnish infants who were having corrective surgery that addressed congenital heart defects. The sample comes from a study of human thymus T cells. TCRdb's table, derived via immunoSEQ multiplex PCR, lists solely in-frame clones and lacks some. The sample consists of over 35,000 clones, 94% of them appearing once. The ends lost 3 bases at V and 4 bases at J; junction bases unmatched: 5. The CDR3 contains 15 residues. CDR1 GTSNPN and CDR2 SVGIG come from the germline V gene (reference sequence). The sample was blood. The chain employs TRBV30 and TRBJ1-6, with 8 bases identical to TRBD1. The receptor was isolated from a boy less than two years old with a congenital heart defect but otherwise immunologically healthy. CDR3 residues: CAWRPRDRYNSPLHF. The DNA for the CDR3 is TGTGCCTGGAGACCCCGGGACAGGTATAATTCACCCCTCCACTTT.